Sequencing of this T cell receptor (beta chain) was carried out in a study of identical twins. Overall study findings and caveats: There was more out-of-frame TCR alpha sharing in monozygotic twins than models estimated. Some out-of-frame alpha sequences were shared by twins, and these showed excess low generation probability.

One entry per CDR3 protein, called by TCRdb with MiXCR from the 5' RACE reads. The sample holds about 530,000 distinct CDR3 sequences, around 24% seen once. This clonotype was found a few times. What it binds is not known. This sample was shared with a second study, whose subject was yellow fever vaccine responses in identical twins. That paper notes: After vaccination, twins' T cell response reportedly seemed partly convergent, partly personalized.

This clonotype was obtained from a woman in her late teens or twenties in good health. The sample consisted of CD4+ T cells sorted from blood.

The CDR3 coding sequence is TGCGCCAGCAGCTTGTTGGGGGTCGGCGAGCAGTACTTC. Residues: CASSLLGVGEQYF. The chain has TRBV5-1 and TRBJ2-7; perhaps D is TRBD1 or TRBD2 (5 bases each). CDR3 length equals 13 residues. In germline, CDR1 is SGHRS, CDR2 YFSETQ. V lost 1 base, J lost 6 bases, and 11 bases lay in between.